The next 11 T cell receptor beta chains were all read from a single sample in a study of blood T cells in healthy people across ages. Using a J-beta primer mix together with a sample-barcoded 5' primer, a second PCR was run for roughly 6 to 12 cycles. MiXCR, applied by TCRdb to the 5' RACE reads, yields one record per CDR3 protein. The sample holds about 1.4 million distinct CDR3 sequences, around 59% seen once. The sequencing sample was made of blood. These receptors were obtained from a man younger than 35 in good health.

The chain recombines TRBV29-1 with TRBJ1-1, with D possibly being TRBD1 (5 bases). The CDR3 covers 14 residues. Germline lookup yields CDR1 SQVTM and CDR2 ANQGSEA. V lost 0 bases to trimming and J lost 3 bases, with 11 bases between them. The DNA of the CDR3 is TGCAGCGTTGAAGATGGCAGGGAGGACACTGAAGCTTTCTTT. It translates to CSVEDGREDTEAFF.

In regard to this clonotype: An end of the junction does not agree with germline; a read error may underlie this. The chain links TRBV10-3 to TRBJ2-3, with D perhaps matching TRBD2 (6 bases). The germline V gene encodes CDR1 ENHRY and CDR2 SYGVKD. The CDR3 is made up of 14 amino acids. CDR3 in amino acids: CAISSGTETDMQYF. For the CDR3, the DNA is TGTGCCATCAGCTCCGGGACTGAAACAGATATGCAGTATTTT.

This clonotype was seen only a few times. The chain couples TRBV29-1 to TRBJ2-1, with D maybe TRBD2 (6 bases). Germline CDR1 SQVTM, CDR2 ANQGSEA. The ends were cut back, 6 bases at V and 6 bases at J, with 12 bases in the middle. The CDR3 has 12 amino acids. DNA for the CDR3: TGCAGCGTGGGACTCCTCCCCAATGAGCAGTTCTTC. This gives the protein CSVGLLPNEQFF.

Written as DNA, the CDR3 is TGTGCCAGCAGCACAGCAGGGGGGCCCACAGATACGCAGTATTTT. This sequence encodes CASSTAGGPTDTQYF. The chain employs TRBV12-3 or TRBV12-4 and TRBJ2-3; a possible D gene is TRBD1 (7 bases). V lost 6 bases and J 2 bases, leaving 15 bases between the germline ends. The length of the CDR3 is 15 residues.

The V gene is TRBV6-6, the J gene TRBJ2-3; TRBD2 is a possible D gene (6 bases). Looked up from germline, CDR1 is MNHNY and CDR2 is SVGAGI (reference sequence). This CDR3 comprises 14 residues. Trimming pared 5 bases from V and 7 bases from J, leaving 16 bases between. The CDR3 sequence: CASSSGLSGNTQYF. As DNA, the CDR3 is TGTGCCAGCAGTAGCGGGCTCAGCGGAAATACGCAGTATTTT.

This clonotype was seen ten or more times. This rearrangement joins TRBV4-1 to TRBJ2-2, with D maybe TRBD2 (6 bases). The CDR3 contains 15 residues. CDR1 is MGHRA, CDR2 YSYEKL, per germline. Deletions cut 0 bases from V and 3 bases from J, with 8 bases between. CDR3 amino acids: CASSQEAGHTGELFF. The DNA of the CDR3 is TGCGCCAGCAGCCAAGAAGCGGGTCACACCGGGGAGCTGTTTTTT.

This clonotype has only a few counts. The rearrangement joins TRBV5-1 to TRBJ2-5; the D is unclear. The CDR3 extends over 12 amino acids. Germline V CDR1 and CDR2: SGHRS, YFSETQ. With 1 base removed from V and 7 bases from J, the gap between germline ends came to 8 bases. The CDR3 is CASSLNLGTQYF. CDR3 coding DNA: TGCGCCAGCAGCTTGAATCTGGGGACCCAGTACTTC.

This clonotype was observed once. The chain joins TRBV20-1 to TRBJ1-2, with D unresolved. Deletions cut 0 bases from V and 0 bases from J, with 17 bases between. CDR1 and CDR2 from the germline V gene are DFQATT and SNEGSKA (reference sequence). This CDR3 contains 17 residues. CDR3 bases: TGCAGTGCTAGAGATTCGCATATGAAGGCCGCTAACTATGGCTACACCTTC. Translated: CSARDSHMKAANYGYTF.

The V gene is TRBV11-2, the J gene TRBJ2-7; 7 bases are a match to TRBD2. V was clipped by 1 base and J by 6 bases; unmatched bases: 12. This CDR3 comprises 16 residues. The germline V gene has CDR1 SGHAT and CDR2 FQNNGV. The DNA for the CDR3 is TGTGCCAGCAGCTTAGTTGGCGGGAGCGACCACGGCGAGCAGTACTTC. Encoded protein: CASSLVGGSDHGEQYF.

This sequence joins TRBV7-9 and TRBJ2-1, with D perhaps TRBD1 or TRBD2 (5 bases each). The V end was cut by 2 bases, the J end by 8 bases, with 19 bases between. Germline loops: CDR1 SEHNR, CDR2 FQNEAQ (reference sequence). This CDR3 spans 16 amino acids. The CDR3 DNA reads as TGTGCCAGCAGCTTATCGAGGGGACCCCCTCATGATGAGCAGTTCTTC. This sequence encodes CASSLSRGPPHDEQFF.

The chain recombines TRBV6-1 with TRBJ2-2; 9 bases are shared with TRBD1. Germline CDR1 MNHNS, CDR2 SASEGT. The CDR3 runs to 12 residues. J gave up 7 bases and V 10 bases, and 4 bases lay outside the gene matches. This chain's CDR3 is CANRGLIGELFF. As DNA, the CDR3 is TGTGCCAACAGGGGGCTAATCGGGGAGCTGTTTTTT.